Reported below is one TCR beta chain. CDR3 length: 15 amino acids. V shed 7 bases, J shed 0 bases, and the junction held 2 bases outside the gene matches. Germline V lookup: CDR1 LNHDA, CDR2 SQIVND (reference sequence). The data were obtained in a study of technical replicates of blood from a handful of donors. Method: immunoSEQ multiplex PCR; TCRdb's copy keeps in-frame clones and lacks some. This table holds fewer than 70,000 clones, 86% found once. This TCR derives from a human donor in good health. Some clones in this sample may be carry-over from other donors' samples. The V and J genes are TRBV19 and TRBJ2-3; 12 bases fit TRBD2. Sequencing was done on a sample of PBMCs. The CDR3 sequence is CASMTSGGSTDTQYF. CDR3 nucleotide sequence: TGTGCCAGTATGACTAGCGGGGGCAGCACAGATACGCAGTATTTT.